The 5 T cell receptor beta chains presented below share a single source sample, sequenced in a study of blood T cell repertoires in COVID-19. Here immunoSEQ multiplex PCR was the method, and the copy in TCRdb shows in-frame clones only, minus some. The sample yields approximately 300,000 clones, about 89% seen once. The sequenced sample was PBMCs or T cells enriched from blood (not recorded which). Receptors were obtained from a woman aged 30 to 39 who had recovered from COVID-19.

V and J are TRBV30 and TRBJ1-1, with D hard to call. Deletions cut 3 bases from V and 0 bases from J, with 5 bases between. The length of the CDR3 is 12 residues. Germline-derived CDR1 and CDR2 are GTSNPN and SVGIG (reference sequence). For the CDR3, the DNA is TGTGCCTGGAGCACAGTGAACACTGAAGCTTTCTTT. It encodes CAWSTVNTEAFF.

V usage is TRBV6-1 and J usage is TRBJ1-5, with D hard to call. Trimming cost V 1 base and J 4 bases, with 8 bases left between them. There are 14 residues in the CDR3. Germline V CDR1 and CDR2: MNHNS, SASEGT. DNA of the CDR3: TGTGCCAGCAGTGAAGGAGTGAGGAATCAGCCCCAGCATTTT. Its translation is CASSEGVRNQPQHF.

Here the CDR3 reads CASSSTGGLNTEAFF. In DNA, the CDR3 is TGTGCCAGCAGTTCGACAGGGGGCTTGAACACTGAAGCTTTCTTT. This chain uses TRBV28 with TRBJ1-1, with 10 bases that match TRBD1. The trim removed 4 bases at V and 0 bases at J, leaving 2 bases unmatched. Germline V gene data show CDR1 as MDHEN and CDR2 as SYDVKM. The CDR3 has 15 amino acids.

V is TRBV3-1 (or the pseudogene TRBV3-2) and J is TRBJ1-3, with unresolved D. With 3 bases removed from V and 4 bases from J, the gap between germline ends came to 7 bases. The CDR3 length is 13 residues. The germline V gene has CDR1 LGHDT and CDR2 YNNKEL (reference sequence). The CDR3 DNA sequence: TGTGCCAGCAGCCAGACATCCGGAAACACCATATATTTT. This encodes CASSQTSGNTIYF.

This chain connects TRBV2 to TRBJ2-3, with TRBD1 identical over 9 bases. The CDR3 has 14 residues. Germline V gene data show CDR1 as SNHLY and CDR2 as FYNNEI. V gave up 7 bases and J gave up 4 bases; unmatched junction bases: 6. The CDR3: CASTWDREADTQYF. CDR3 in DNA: TGTGCCAGCACATGGGACAGGGAAGCAGATACGCAGTATTTT.